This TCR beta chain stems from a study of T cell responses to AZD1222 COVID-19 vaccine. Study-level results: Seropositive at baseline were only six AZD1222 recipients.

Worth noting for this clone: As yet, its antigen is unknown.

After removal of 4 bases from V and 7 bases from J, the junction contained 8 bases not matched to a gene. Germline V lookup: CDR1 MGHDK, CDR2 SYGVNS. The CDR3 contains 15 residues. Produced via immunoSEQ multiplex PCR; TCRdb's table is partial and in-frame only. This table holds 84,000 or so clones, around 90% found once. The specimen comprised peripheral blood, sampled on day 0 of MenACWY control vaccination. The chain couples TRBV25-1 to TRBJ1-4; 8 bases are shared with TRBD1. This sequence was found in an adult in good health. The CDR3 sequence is CASSVQGAQFEKLFF. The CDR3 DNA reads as TGTGCCAGCAGTGTTCAGGGGGCTCAATTTGAAAAACTGTTTTTT.